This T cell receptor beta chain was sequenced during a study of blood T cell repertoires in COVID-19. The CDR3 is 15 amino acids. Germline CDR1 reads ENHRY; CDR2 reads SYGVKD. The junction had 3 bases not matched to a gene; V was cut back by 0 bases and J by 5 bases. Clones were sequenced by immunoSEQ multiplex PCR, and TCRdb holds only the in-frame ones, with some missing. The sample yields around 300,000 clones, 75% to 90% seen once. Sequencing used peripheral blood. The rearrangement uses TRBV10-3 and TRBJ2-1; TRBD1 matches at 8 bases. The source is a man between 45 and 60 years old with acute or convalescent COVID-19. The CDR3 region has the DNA TGTGCCATCAGTGAGTCACCGACAGGGGACAATGAGCAGTTCTTC. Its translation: CAISESPTGDNEQFF.